These T cell receptor beta chains were read from a single sample in a study. TCRdb analysed the 5' RACE reads with MiXCR anew, one entry per CDR3 protein. The table includes roughly 39,000 distinct CDR3 sequences, 15% to 20% detected once. The sequenced sample was naive CD4+ T cells sorted from a lymph node. These receptors all come from a female donor with breast cancer. Each CDR3 is given with its conserved first and last residue. Fields, in order: J gene, V gene, D gene, CDR3 protein. D genes are given only for firm matches.

TRBJ2-7 | TRBV3-1 | TRBD1 | CASSSGQGASYEQYF
TRBJ2-1 | TRBV20-1 | TRBD2 | CSAPLGGRGWYEQFF
TRBJ1-2 | TRBV4-1 | NA | CASSQDGPRGYGYTF
TRBJ2-1 | TRBV7-8 | TRBD2 | CASSLAGTSGRRGNEQFF
TRBJ2-7 | TRBV5-1 | NA | CSSRILTDPRYEQYF
TRBJ1-2 | TRBV20-1 | NA | CSAKEPNSNYGYTF
TRBJ2-7 | TRBV9 | NA | CASSVGRRRVECEQYF
TRBJ2-5 | TRBV7-9 | TRBD2 | CASSLWLAGPQETQYF
TRBJ1-1 | TRBV5-1 | NA | CASSLDLRGDEVNTEAFF
TRBJ2-2 | TRBV3-1 | NA | CASSDFGELFF
TRBJ1-2 | TRBV6-2/TRBV6-3 | NA | CASNQDGGGGYTF
TRBJ1-5 | TRBV9 | NA | CASSRQMNQPQHF
TRBJ2-5 | TRBV25-1 | TRBD2 | CASSELGLAKETQYF
TRBJ1-1 | TRBV7-3 | NA | CASSNDANTEAFF
TRBJ2-3 | TRBV20-1 | TRBD1 | CSQDRTGLTDTQYF
TRBJ2-1 | TRBV19 | TRBD1 | CASSRGQGVSYNEQFF
TRBJ2-5 | TRBV5-1 | TRBD2 | CASSISGSSETQYF
TRBJ2-1 | TRBV5-1 | TRBD2 | CASSGLAGSSYNEQFF
TRBJ1-2 | TRBV5-1 | NA | CASSLGPNYGYTF
TRBJ2-3 | TRBV7-9 | NA | CASSLEPDTQYF
TRBJ1-4 | TRBV12-3/TRBV12-4 | TRBD1 | CASSPRTGRGATKLFF
TRBJ2-3 | TRBV20-1 | NA | CSAGLATDTQYF
TRBJ2-3 | TRBV7-2 | NA | CASILGGSTDTQYF
TRBJ1-1 | TRBV5-1 | NA | CASRAWMNTEAFF
TRBJ2-1 | TRBV6-2/TRBV6-3 | TRBD2 | CASSYNGLAEVRGYNEQFF
TRBJ2-5 | TRBV24-1 | TRBD1 | CAIHWTGRAPLEETQYF
TRBJ1-6 | TRBV20-1 | NA | CSARAFRGSNSPHHF
TRBJ1-1 | TRBV6-2/TRBV6-3 | NA | CASSSVGGAFF
TRBJ1-6 | TRBV6-1 | TRBD1 | CASSEAGQGNSPLHF
TRBJ2-6 | TRBV10-3 | NA | CAISDQAESYSGANVLTF
TRBJ2-7 | TRBV7-2 | TRBD1 | CASSFGQGVNEQYF
TRBJ1-2 | TRBV5-1 | NA | CASSFSRPEDGYTF
TRBJ1-6 | TRBV5-6 | NA | CASGHYSYNSPLHF
TRBJ1-5 | TRBV5-1 | NA | CASSQGGTQPQHF
TRBJ2-7 | TRBV7-9 | NA | CASGVYEQYF
TRBJ2-5 | TRBV6-6 | TRBD1 | CASSRGPGETQYF
TRBJ2-5 | TRBV28 | NA | CASSFYETQYF
TRBJ2-5 | TRBV6-5 | TRBD2 | CASTKAFSGRADQETQYF
TRBJ2-1 | TRBV6-2/TRBV6-3 | TRBD1 | CASIGTGDWGQFF
TRBJ2-1 | TRBV5-1 | NA | CASYLGGQTNEQFF
TRBJ2-3 | TRBV4-2 | TRBD2 | CASSLGTSGGHSTDTQYF
TRBJ1-1 | TRBV5-5 | TRBD1 | CASSLVSTGGTEAFF
TRBJ1-1 | TRBV20-1 | NA | CSASKWAPSMNTEAFF
TRBJ2-7 | TRBV7-2 | TRBD2 | CASTPDPGTSYEQYF
TRBJ2-7 | TRBV7-2 | NA | CASSPRTGEGYEQYF
TRBJ1-1 | TRBV7-2 | TRBD1 | CASSPIAGTGGTEAFF
TRBJ1-3 | TRBV5-1 | TRBD1 | CASTQDRGSGNTIYF
TRBJ2-1 | TRBV30 | TRBD2 | CAWRWSGSRGEQFF
TRBJ1-1 | TRBV27 | TRBD1 | CASSHTGGAGAFF
TRBJ2-7 | TRBV20-1 | NA | CSARDPRLEGTFLMYEQYF
TRBJ1-3 | TRBV7-9 | NA | CASSLGGGTSGNTIYF
TRBJ2-1 | TRBV24-1 | TRBD2 | CATSPRGLAGVGYFNEQFF